This TCR beta chain was found in a study of T cells in Graves' hyperthyroidism and ophthalmopathy. There were TCR beta CDR3 regions amplified from RNA transcripts. First-round RT-PCR of the TCR CDR3 relied on the HTBI primer set. TCRdb re-derived calls from the multiplex PCR reads in MiXCR, one entry per CDR3 protein. The table includes roughly 500,000 distinct CDR3 sequences, approximately 15% detected once. Study-level points and caveats: Using 13 V-J features, a model discriminated ophthalmopathy from stable hyperthyroidism.

In this sample, this clonotype turned up many times. The antigen remains undetermined. The clonotype was recovered from a young woman with Graves' hyperthyroidism that later progressed to Graves' ophthalmopathy. Sequencing used blood.

CDR3 region: CASSYAQGYTF. The DNA for the CDR3 is TGTGCCAGCAGTTATGCTCAGGGCTACACCTTC. This rearrangement joins TRBV28 to TRBJ1-2; D unclear. CDR3 length: 11 amino acids. Germline V gene lookup returns CDR1 MDHEN and CDR2 SYDVKM. Trimming left V 4 bases short and J 8 bases short, with 8 bases between.